This TCR beta chain was sequenced in a study of shared clonotypes between healthy human individuals. Turning to the study itself: Three plates each covered CD4 naive and memory; CD8 naive two, CD8 memory one. Points from the study as a whole: Shared clonotypes: about 4.6% naive CD4, around 3.5% naive CD8, 2.3% memory CD4, roughly 0.4% memory CD8. The study found lower generation probabilities in non-shared clonotypes than in those shared by all four donors.

The naive CD8 fraction comprised CD45RO-negative cells positively selected for CCR7 and excluded terminally differentiated effector memory CD45RA+ cells. The CDR3 spans 13 residues. V was trimmed by 10 bases and J by 1 base, leaving 11 bases between them. CDR1 MDHEN and CDR2 SYDVKM come from the germline V gene. In the case of this clone: What it binds is not known.

Sequencing was performed with immunoSEQ multiplex PCR; in TCRdb, only in-frame clones are kept and a portion is missing. The data hold millions of clones, with more than 85% observed a single time. The chain recombines TRBV28 with TRBJ2-1, with D possibly being TRBD2 (6 bases). The sample comprised naive CD8+ T cells from PBMCs. The TCR was taken from a man between 18 and 35 years old in good health. Some clones in this sample may be carry-over from other donors' samples. CDR3 coding DNA: TGTGCCACCGACGGGAGTTCCTACAATGAGCAGTTCTTC. The encoded protein is CATDGSSYNEQFF.